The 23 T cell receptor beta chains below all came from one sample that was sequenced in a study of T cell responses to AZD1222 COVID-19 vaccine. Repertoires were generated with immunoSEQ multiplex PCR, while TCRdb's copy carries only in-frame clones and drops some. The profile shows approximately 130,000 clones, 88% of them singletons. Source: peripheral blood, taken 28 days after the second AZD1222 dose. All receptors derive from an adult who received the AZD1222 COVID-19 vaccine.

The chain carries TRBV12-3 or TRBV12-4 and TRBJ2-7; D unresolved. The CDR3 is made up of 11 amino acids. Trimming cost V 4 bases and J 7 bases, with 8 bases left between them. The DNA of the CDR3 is TGTGCCAGCAGTTCCTCGGAGGAGCAGTACTTC. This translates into CASSSSEEQYF.

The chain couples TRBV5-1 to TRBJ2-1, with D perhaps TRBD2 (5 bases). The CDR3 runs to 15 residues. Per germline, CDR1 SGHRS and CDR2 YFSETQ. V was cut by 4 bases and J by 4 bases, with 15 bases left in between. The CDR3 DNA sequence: TGCGCCAGCAGCCCAGCCTTTCGGACTTACAATGAGCAGTTCTTC. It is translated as CASSPAFRTYNEQFF.

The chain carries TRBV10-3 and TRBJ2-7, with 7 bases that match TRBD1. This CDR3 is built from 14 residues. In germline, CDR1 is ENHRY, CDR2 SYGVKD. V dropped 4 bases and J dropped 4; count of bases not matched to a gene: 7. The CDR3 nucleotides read TGTGCCATCAGTGGACAGGGATTCGGTTACGAGCAGTACTTC. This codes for CAISGQGFGYEQYF.

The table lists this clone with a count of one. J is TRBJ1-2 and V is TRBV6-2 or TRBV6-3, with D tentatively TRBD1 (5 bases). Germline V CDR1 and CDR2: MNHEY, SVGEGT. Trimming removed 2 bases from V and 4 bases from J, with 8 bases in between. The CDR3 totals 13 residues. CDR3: CASSYSQGYGYTF. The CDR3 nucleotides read TGTGCCAGCAGTTACAGTCAGGGCTATGGCTACACCTTC.

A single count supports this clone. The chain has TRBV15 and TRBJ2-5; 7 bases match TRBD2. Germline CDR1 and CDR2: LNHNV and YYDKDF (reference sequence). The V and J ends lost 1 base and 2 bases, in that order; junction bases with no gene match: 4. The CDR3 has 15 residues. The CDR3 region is CATSRGLADQETQYF. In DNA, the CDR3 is TGTGCCACCAGCAGAGGGCTAGCGGATCAAGAGACCCAGTACTTC.

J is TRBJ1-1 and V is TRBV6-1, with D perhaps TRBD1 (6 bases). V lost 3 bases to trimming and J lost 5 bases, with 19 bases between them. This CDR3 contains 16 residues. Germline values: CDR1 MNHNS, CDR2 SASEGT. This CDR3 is CASSDKYEQGRTEAFF. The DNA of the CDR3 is TGTGCCAGCAGTGATAAATATGAACAGGGAAGGACTGAAGCTTTCTTT.

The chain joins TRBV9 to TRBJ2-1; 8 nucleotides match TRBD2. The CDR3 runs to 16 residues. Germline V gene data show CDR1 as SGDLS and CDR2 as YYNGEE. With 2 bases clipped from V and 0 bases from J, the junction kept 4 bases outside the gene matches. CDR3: CASSVGAGDSYNEQFF. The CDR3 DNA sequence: TGTGCCAGCAGCGTCGGAGCGGGGGACTCCTACAATGAGCAGTTCTTC.

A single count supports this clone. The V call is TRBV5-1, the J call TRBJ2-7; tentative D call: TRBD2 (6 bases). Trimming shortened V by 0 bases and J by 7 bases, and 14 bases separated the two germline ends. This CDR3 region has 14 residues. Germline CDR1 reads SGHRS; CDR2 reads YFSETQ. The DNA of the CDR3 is TGCGCCAGCAGCTTGGCCTCGGGGGTCGAAGAGCAGTACTTC. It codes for CASSLASGVEEQYF. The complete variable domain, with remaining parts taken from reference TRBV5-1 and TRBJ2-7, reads KAGVTQTPRYLIKTRGQQVTLSCSPISGHRSVSWYQQTPGQGLQFLFEYFSETQRNKGNFPGRFSGRQFSNSRSEMNVSTLELGDSALYLCASSLASGVEEQYFGPGTRLTVT.

CDR3 in amino acids: CAWSVQASAYEQYF. The CDR3 coding sequence is TGTGCCTGGAGTGTACAAGCTTCTGCATACGAGCAGTACTTC. The chain recombines TRBV30 with TRBJ2-7; D remains ambiguous. The CDR3 runs to 14 residues. The germline V gene encodes CDR1 GTSNPN and CDR2 SVGIG (reference sequence). Trimming took 0 bases from V and 4 from J, leaving 13 bases between them.

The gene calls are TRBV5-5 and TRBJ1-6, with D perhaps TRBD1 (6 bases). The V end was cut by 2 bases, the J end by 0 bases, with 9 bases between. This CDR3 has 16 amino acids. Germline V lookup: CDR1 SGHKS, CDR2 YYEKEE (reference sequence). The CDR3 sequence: CASSFTDSSYNSPLHF. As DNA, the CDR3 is TGTGCCAGCAGCTTCACGGACAGCTCCTATAATTCACCCCTCCACTTT.

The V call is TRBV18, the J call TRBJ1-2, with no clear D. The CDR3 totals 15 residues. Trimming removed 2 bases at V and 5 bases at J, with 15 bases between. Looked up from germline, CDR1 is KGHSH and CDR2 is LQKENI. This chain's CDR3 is CASSPSSRGLYGYTF. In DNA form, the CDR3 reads TGTGCCAGCTCACCAAGTAGCCGCGGCCTTTATGGCTACACCTTC.

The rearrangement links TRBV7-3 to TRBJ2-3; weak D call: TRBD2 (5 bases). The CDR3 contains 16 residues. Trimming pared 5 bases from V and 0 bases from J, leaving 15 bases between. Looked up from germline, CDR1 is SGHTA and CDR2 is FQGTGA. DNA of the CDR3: TGTGCCAGCAGCCCCTCAGGACTGGGGAGCACAGATACGCAGTATTTT. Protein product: CASSPSGLGSTDTQYF.

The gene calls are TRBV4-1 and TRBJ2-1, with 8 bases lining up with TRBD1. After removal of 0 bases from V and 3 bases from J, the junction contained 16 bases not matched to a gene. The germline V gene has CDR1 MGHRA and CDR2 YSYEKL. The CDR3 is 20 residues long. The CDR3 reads CASSQERGTGTGFLYNEQFF. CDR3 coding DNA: TGCGCCAGCAGCCAAGAACGCGGTACAGGGACAGGATTTCTCTACAATGAGCAGTTCTTC.

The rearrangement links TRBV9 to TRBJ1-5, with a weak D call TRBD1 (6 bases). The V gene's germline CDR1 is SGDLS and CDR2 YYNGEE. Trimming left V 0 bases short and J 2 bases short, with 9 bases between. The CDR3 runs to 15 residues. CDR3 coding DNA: TGTGCCAGCAGCGTAGGTAGGGGGGGCAATCAGCCCCAGCATTTT. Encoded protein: CASSVGRGGNQPQHF.

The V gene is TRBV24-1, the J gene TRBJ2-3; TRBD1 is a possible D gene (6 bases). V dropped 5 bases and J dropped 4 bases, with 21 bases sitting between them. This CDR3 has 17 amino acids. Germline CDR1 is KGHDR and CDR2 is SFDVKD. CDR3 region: CATSGPHRDTSPDTQYF. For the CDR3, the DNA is TGTGCCACCAGTGGCCCTCACCGGGACACTTCCCCAGATACGCAGTATTTT.

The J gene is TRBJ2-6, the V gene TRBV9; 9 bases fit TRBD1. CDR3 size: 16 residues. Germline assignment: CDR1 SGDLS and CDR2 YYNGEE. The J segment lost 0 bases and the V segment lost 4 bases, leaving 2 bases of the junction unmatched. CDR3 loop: CASSLTGGSGANVLTF. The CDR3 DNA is TGTGCCAGCAGCTTGACAGGGGGCTCTGGGGCCAACGTCCTGACTTTC.

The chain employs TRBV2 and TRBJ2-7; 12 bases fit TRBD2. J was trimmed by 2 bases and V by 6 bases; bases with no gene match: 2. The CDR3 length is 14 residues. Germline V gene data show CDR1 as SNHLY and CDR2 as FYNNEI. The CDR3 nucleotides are TGTGCCAGCAGCCGACTAGCGGGGGCCTACGAGCAGTACTTC. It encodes CASSRLAGAYEQYF.

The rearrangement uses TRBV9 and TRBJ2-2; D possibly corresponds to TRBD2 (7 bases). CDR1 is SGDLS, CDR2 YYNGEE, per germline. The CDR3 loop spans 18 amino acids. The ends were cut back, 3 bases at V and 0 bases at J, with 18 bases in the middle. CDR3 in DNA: TGTGCCAGCAGCGCCCATGGGGGGGGGACACCGAACACCGGGGAGCTGTTTTTT. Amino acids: CASSAHGGGTPNTGELFF.

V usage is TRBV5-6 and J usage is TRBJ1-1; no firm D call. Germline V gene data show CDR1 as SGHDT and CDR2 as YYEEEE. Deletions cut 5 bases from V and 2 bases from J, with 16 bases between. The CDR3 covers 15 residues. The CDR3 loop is CASSYQTRENTEAFF. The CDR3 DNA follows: TGTGCCAGCAGTTACCAGACAAGGGAAAACACTGAAGCTTTCTTT.

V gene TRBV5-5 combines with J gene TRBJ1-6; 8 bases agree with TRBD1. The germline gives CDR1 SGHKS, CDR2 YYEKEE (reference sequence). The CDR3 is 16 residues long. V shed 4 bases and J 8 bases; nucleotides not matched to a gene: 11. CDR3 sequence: CASSRYTGTGDSPLHF. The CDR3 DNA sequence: TGTGCCAGCAGCCGATACACCGGGACAGGAGATTCACCCCTCCACTTT.

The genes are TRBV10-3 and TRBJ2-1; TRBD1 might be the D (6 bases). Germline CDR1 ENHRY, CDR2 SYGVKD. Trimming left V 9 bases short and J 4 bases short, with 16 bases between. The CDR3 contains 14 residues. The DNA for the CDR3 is TGTGCCATACAGGGCTCGGATACTTACAATGAGCAGTTCTTC. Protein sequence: CAIQGSDTYNEQFF.

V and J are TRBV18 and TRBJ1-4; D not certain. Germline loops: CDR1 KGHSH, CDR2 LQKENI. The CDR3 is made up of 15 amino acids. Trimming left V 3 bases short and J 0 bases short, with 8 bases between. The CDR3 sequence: CASSPTVTTNEKLFF. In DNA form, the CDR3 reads TGTGCCAGCTCACCCACAGTGACAACTAATGAAAAACTGTTTTTT.

CDR3 loop: CASQPAGGRTDTQYF. The CDR3 nucleotides read TGTGCCAGCCAACCAGCGGGAGGTAGGACAGATACGCAGTATTTT. The chain combines TRBV5-4 with TRBJ2-3; 9 nucleotides line up with TRBD2. The ends lost 7 bases at V and 3 bases at J; junction bases unmatched: 9. This CDR3 has 15 residues. From germline, CDR1 is SGHNT and CDR2 YYREEE (reference sequence).